The entry below describes one TCR beta chain. Its target is not known. The TCR beta cDNA libraries carried unique molecular identifiers. MiXCR was run by TCRdb on the PCR reads, yielding one entry per CDR3 protein. The sample has over 700,000 distinct CDR3 sequences; 25% to 30% are singletons. This sample stems from a study of post-analysis software for immune sequencing data. Regarding the study as a whole: Normalized Chao1 diversity was significantly lower in multiple sclerosis patients than in controls. F measure clustering grouped samples strongly by preparation batch.

The sequencing input was blood. The clonotype originates from a girl aged 5-17 years with multiple sclerosis.

In DNA, the CDR3 is TGTGCCATCAGTGAGTCATCCGGGACAGGGATCGAGACCCAGTACTTC. The encoded protein is CAISESSGTGIETQYF. V and J are TRBV10-3 and TRBJ2-7; 9 bases agree with TRBD1. The J call may be incorrect, as the DNA end agrees better with TRBJ2-5. Looked up from germline, CDR1 is ENHRY and CDR2 is SYGVKD. This CDR3 spans 16 amino acids.